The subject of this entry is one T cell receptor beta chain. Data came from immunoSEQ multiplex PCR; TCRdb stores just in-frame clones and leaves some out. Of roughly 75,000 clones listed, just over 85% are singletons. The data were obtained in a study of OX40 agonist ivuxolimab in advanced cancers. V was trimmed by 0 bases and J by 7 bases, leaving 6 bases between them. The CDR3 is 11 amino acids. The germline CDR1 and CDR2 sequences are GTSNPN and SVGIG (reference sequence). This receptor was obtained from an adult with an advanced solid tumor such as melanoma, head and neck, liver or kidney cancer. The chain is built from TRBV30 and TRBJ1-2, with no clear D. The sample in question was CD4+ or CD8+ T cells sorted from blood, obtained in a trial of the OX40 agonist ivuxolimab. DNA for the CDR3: TGTGCCTGGAGTGTACGGTTTGGCTACACCTTC. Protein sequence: CAWSVRFGYTF.